This T cell receptor (beta chain) was identified during a study of tumor-infiltrating lymphocytes in primary liver carcinoma. Starting from about 0.5 ug of total RNA, TCR beta cDNA was produced with a primer in the constant region. Generation of the TCR beta libraries relied on three nested multiplex PCR rounds using slightly modified ARM-PCR. For 10 cycles apiece, the opening two PCR rounds ran with TRBV1-TRBV30 forward primers and a C-beta reverse primer. TCRdb recomputed calls from the multiplex PCR reads with MiXCR, one row per CDR3 protein. The sample has 100,000 or so distinct CDR3 sequences, approximately 82% seen once; the top ten hold about 20%. The CDR3 consists of 13 residues. CDR1 and CDR2 (germline): GTSNPN, SVGIG (reference sequence). For each extraction, RNA and DNA were obtained together from around 18-30 mg of unsorted bulk tissue. All tumor samples contained more than 90% viable tumor cells.

A word on this clonotype: The junction departs from germline at one end; a sequencing error may be responsible.

This TCR came from a middle-aged man with primary liver carcinoma and hepatitis B virus infection. The chain joins TRBV30 to TRBJ2-1, with D unclear. The sequencing input was liver tumor tissue from sampling region 3. Noted subset: tumor region T3, left-lateral pole. This CDR3 reads CVWSPCVNNEQFF. The CDR3 DNA reads as TGTGTCTGGAGTCCCTGCGTGAACAACGAGCAGTTCTTC. The full variable domain, rest sourced from reference TRBV30 and TRBJ2-1, is SQTIHQWPATLVQPVGSPLSLECTVEGTSNPNLYWYRQAAGRGLQLLFYSVGIGQISSEVPQNLSASRPQDRQFILSSKKLLLSDSGFYLCVWSPCVNNEQFFGPGTRLTVL.